This T cell receptor beta chain was identified in a study of blood T cell repertoires in COVID-19. Germline CDR1 SGHAT, CDR2 FQNNGV. V was cut by 5 bases and J by 3 bases, with 10 bases left in between. The CDR3 is made up of 13 amino acids. In the original processing: Reference gene primers were amplified, and this amplification served to estimate nucleated cell counts. Libraries were prepared by immunoSEQ multiplex PCR; TCRdb keeps only in-frame clonotypes and omits some of them. The V and J calls and clone size were taken over from that table, and D and trimming were inferred from the DNA. The sample carries some 320,000 clones, approximately 88% recorded once. Participant ages covered about 18 to 95 years across around 25 US areas.

Sequencing was carried out using PBMCs or T cells enriched from blood (not recorded which). The source of this sequence is a man aged 55-75 years who had recovered from COVID-19. J is TRBJ1-1 and V is TRBV11-2, with D possibly being TRBD1 (6 bases). The DNA for the CDR3 is TGTGCCAGCAGCCTCGGACAGTACACTGAAGCTTTCTTT. Translating it yields CASSLGQYTEAFF.